This T cell receptor (beta chain) was sequenced for a study of blood T cell repertoires in COVID-19. Study-wide background: In each case, the material was cDNA or gDNA derived from T cells, B-cell-depleted T cells, or PBMCs.

The V gene lost 3 bases and the J gene lost 4 bases, with 10 bases spanning the gap. The length of the CDR3 is 13 residues. Germline V gene sequence: CDR1 LNHDA, CDR2 SQIVND (reference sequence). Individuals aged roughly 18 to 95 years were recruited from roughly 22 US areas. All recovered Cohort 3 donors got two negative PCRs, got clearance, or saw symptom resolution. Data came from immunoSEQ multiplex PCR; TCRdb stores just in-frame clones and leaves some out. The sample lists hundreds of thousands of clones; 75% to 90% were seen once. Sequenced: PBMCs or T cells enriched from blood (not recorded which). V and J are TRBV19 and TRBJ2-7; perhaps TRBD1 as D (6 bases). This receptor was identified in a man aged 25 to 45 who had recovered from COVID-19. In DNA form, the CDR3 reads TGTGCCAGTAGTATGAAACAGGGTTACGAGCAGTACTTC. Protein product: CASSMKQGYEQYF.